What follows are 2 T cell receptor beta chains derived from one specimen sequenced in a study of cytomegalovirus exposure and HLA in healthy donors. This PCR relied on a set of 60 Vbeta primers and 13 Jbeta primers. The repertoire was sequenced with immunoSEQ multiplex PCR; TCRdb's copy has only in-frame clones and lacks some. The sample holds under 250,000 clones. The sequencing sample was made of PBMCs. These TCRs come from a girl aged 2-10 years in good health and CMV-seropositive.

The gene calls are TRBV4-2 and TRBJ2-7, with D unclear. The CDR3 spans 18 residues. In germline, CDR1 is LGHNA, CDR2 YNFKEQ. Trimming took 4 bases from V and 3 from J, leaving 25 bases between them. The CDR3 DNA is TGTGCCAGCAGCCCTCGGGTCGCCCCAGACCCCCTATACTACGAGCAGTACTTC. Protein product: CASSPRVAPDPLYYEQYF.

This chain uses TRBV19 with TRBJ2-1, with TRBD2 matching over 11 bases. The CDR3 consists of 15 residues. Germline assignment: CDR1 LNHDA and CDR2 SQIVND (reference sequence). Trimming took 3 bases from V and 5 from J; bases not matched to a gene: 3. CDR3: CASSILAGGHNEQFF. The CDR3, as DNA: TGTGCCAGTAGTATTTTAGCGGGAGGGCACAATGAGCAGTTCTTC.